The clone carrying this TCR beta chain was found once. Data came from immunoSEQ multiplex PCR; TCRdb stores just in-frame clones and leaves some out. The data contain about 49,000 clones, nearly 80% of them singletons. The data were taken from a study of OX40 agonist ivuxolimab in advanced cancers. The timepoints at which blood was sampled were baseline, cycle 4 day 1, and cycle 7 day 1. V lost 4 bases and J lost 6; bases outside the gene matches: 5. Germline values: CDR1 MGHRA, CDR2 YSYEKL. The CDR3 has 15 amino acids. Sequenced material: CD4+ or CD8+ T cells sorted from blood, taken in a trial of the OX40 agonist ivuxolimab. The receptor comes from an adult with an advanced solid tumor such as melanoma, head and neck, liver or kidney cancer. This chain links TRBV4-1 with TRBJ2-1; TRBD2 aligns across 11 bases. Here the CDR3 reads CASSPTSGSPNEQFF. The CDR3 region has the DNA TGCGCCAGCAGCCCTACTAGCGGGAGTCCCAATGAGCAGTTCTTC.